This T cell receptor (beta chain) was retrieved from a study of cytomegalovirus exposure and HLA in healthy donors (dated by TCRdb to about 2017). Looking at the study overall: In an earlier analysis of some 550 of the donors, under 300 Gb of sequence data and 100 million or so unique TCR beta sequences from approximately 180 million T cells were reported. A separate validation cohort of over a hundred different subjects was used in addition to the roughly 670-subject first cohort. The number of donors typed differed by locus, with roughly 620-630 for A, B, C, DRB1 and DQB1, 522 for DQA1, 600 to 610 for DPA1, and around 430 for DPB1. The study profiled the T cell repertoires of 500 to 800 subjects by immunosequencing and related them to cytomegalovirus serostatus. Alongside the repertoire data, information on donor age, sex, ethnicity and CMV serostatus was compiled. A later genetic analysis took genome-wide SNP genotypes for about 65% of the 666 donors and used that subset as a discovery cohort. In an earlier analysis of several hundred of the donors, high-throughput TCR beta sequencing was used to judge whether each TCR beta V gene segment behaved as functional or pseudogenic. Of the 300 to 450 genotyped donors, 70% to 90% were placed in the genetic ancestry cluster associated with self-reported Caucasian donors. HLA typing included class I and class II loci at four-digit resolution. To predict cytomegalovirus infection status, the study brought together high-throughput TCR immunosequencing, statistical association of individual TCRs with disease status, and machine learning. About five DR-DQ haplotypes were treated as single units for association and clustering because of strong linkage in the cohort. Among about 370 genotyped donors of the cohort, an average of roughly 230,000 unique TCR beta nucleotide sequences was sequenced per donor, of which about 18% were non-productive. Rather than drawing on any new phenotypic data, the later analysis identified candidate immune exposures from TCR beta sequences and the way those sequences occurred across donors. Roughly 300 gigabases of sequencing data and about 92 million unique TCR sequences made up an early release that covered fewer than 650 HLA-typed donors. A later analysis re-examined previously published TCR beta repertoires from more than 600 donors and added high-resolution HLA genotyping to investigate patterns of TCR occurrence. The study aimed to test whether cataloging public T cell receptors could reveal signatures of past pathogen exposure. All discovery cohort repertoires had been generated using a single sequencing platform. The full study reports these points: In vitro tests confirmed that a few of the cytomegalovirus-associated TCR beta chains recognize cytomegalovirus antigens. Several of the top co-occurrence clusters appeared to be linked to parvovirus B19, influenza, CMV and Epstein-Barr virus, according to a later analysis. According to the authors, the approach could potentially be generalized to other disease states and immunological phenotypes. A later analysis found that most CMV-associated TCR beta chains appeared HLA-restricted, with HLA associations seemingly driven largely by CMV exposure. Compared with equally common non-associated chains, HLA-associated TCR beta chains in a later analysis were more clonally expanded and had lower generation probabilities. Most TCR sequences were observed very rarely across donors, whereas some public TCRs were present in many individuals. The only immune exposure information available for the cohort was CMV serostatus. In a later analysis, 16,951 TCR beta sequences were associated with specific HLA alleles at a false discovery rate of 0.05. This cohort had only TCR beta chains sequenced, and the lack of alpha or paired-chain data limited which features could be detected. According to a later analysis, TCR association rates differed among HLA loci, with DRB1 alleles showing the most associated TCRs and HLA-C alleles showing the fewest. The classifier was reported to diagnose cytomegalovirus status with high specificity and sensitivity in both the original and validation cohorts. Linkage disequilibrium might explain the correlated functional status among segregating V segments, but an unknown experimental factor could not be ruled out. A later genetic analysis reported fewer N-insertions in productive TCRs among donors in an Asian-associated ancestry cluster than the approximately 700-donor mean. When HLA alleles, especially DR and DQ, strongly co-occurred, TCR associations were difficult to assign to individual alleles. Because some donors lacked HLA typing at each locus, the association tests relied only on the typed subset. In an earlier analysis of approximately 590 of the donors, most TCR beta V segments appeared in productive rearrangements about 87% or about 30% of the time, broadly matching IMGT annotations. The presence/absence analyses assumed that sequencing depth was roughly uniform across donors, and that assumption may not be true. Some 15 rarely observed V segments, including chromosome 9 orphons, were excluded from the earlier analysis of some 590 of the donors because counts were too low. V-gene and J-gene trimming of TCR beta chains was associated with a missense DCLRE1C variant in a later genetic analysis, and the association was replicated in an independent cohort. A total of some 180 TCR beta chains were listed by the study as associated with cytomegalovirus. A further reported finding was that TCR beta sequences accurately predicted the HLA-A and HLA-B alleles for most subjects in the first cohort. A group of highly shared sequence variants was considered likely to be a technical artifact of the sequencing pipeline.

This clone was counted a single time. Its antigen is unknown. No clone much larger than this one lies a single base away; base qualities are absent. Library generation was performed with the immunoSEQ multiplex PCR assay. The multiplex PCR relied on a mix of 60 forward primers for TCR Vbeta segments and 13 reverse primers for TCR Jbeta segments. The CDR3 region of rearranged TCR beta genes was amplified from genomic DNA by a multiplex PCR assay. The Illumina HiSeq System was used to sequence the amplified TCR beta libraries as 87-base-pair reads. Under the source paper's analysis protocol: Across the roughly 670 repertoires, a later analysis counted 75 million to 90 million unique TCR beta chains, some 11 million of which were shared by at least two donors. A nearest-neighbor algorithm error-corrected the raw reads and collapsed the reads into unique sequences, merging closely related sequences to remove PCR and sequencing errors. Alignment of CDR3 sequences to IMGT reference sequences was used to assign V, D and J gene segments. For a sequence to be retained, a match of at least six nucleotides to both a V gene segment and a J gene segment was required. A rearrangement was called productive if the CDR3 had no stop codons and remained in frame with V and J, and every other rearrangement was called non-productive. Following IMGT convention, CDR3 was defined as the stretch from the second conserved V-encoded cysteine up to the conserved J-encoded phenylalanine. In an earlier analysis of 587 of the donors, sequences lacking an unambiguous match to a single V gene segment were excluded. In an earlier analysis of 450 to 750 of the donors, a V segment was called functional when productive rearrangements were above 56.7%, and segregating when the standard deviation between donors exceeded 5%. A statistical classification framework was built to diagnose cytomegalovirus status from the catalog of TCR beta chain sequences. A later analysis assigned V and J genes by comparing TCR nucleotide sequences with IMGT/GENE-DB human TR gene sequences. Using the TCRdist pipeline, a later analysis assigned CDR3 sequences along with most-parsimonious VDJ recombination scenarios. A later analysis defined each TCR beta chain by its CDR3 amino acid sequence plus V-gene family, and excluded reads lacking a unique V-gene family. To address suspected cross-contamination and a sequencing artifact, a later analysis removed 592 highly shared, low-generation-probability nucleotide sequences. For each public chain, a later analysis derived a clonal expansion index from normalized ranks of inferred template counts within each repertoire. A later analysis computed generation probabilities with a VDJ recombination model fitted to out-of-frame rearrangements, and checked the results against IGoR. A later analysis scored TCR-TCR, TCR-HLA and TCR-CMV co-occurrence with hypergeometric tests, applying a repertoire-size bias correction to TCR pairs. To estimate false discovery rates, a later analysis permuted the HLA or CMV assignments 20 times. In a later analysis, co-occurring TCRs were grouped using DBSCAN, and TCRdist sequence similarity was added for clustering within HLA-allele-positive subsets. Repertoires with fewer than 30,000 or more than 120,000 public chains were left out of co-occurrence clustering, as were a few repertoires with anomalous nucleotide sharing. TCRdb carries this immuneACCESS record with in-frame sequences only. Its versions omit some clonotypes, under half of them owing to an unresolved V gene in the studies checked, with the rest unexplained. That table gives V, J and clone size, and the DNA gave D and trimming. This sample holds roughly 150,000 clones; 60% to 85% were observed only once. The ten largest clones capture about 12% of the sample.

The cohort comprised 670 or so healthy bone marrow donors. All cohort members were sampled while nominally healthy, although unrecorded immune exposures were likely present. The donor tested CMV seropositive and was one of the 289 seropositive cohort members. Every donor gave a peripheral blood sample, and the peripheral blood mononuclear cells from that sample were used for TCR beta sequencing. Genomic DNA was extracted from the blood cell samples with the Qiagen DNeasy Blood Extraction Kit. This sequence was found in a man between 40 and 49 years old in good health and CMV-seropositive. Sequenced input: PBMCs.

The sequenced DNA: TGTGCCAGCGCACGCGGGGCAGGGAACGAGCAGTACTTC. Translated, this gives CASARGAGNEQYF. Recombination connected TRBV7-9 to TRBJ2-7; TRBD2 is a possible D gene, resting on 6 matching bases. CDR1 and CDR2, looked up from the germline V gene (reference sequence), are SEHNR and FQNEAQ. Spanning cysteine to phenylalanine, the CDR3 consists of 13 amino acids. Solely the CDR3 DNA is kept, with 39 bases framed from the first base. The V end loses 8 bases and the J end loses 5 bases, and a stretch of 16 bases separates them.